What follows are 25 T cell receptor beta chains derived from one specimen sequenced in a study of T-cell reconstitution after alpha-beta-depleted transplantation in children. Construction of the TCRbeta library involved unique molecular identifiers. In TCRdb, the PCR reads were re-called with MiXCR into one record per CDR3 protein. The sample lists approximately 590,000 distinct CDR3 sequences, over 9.5% occurring once. Sample: PBMCs from the stem cell graft donor, taken from the stem cell graft. The origin of the receptors is a human donor who donated a stem cell graft to a child with acute myeloid leukemia.

This clonotype was recorded at least ten times. V usage is TRBV12-3 or TRBV12-4 and J usage is TRBJ2-7; D gene uncertain. With 2 bases removed from V and 6 bases from J, the gap between germline ends came to 5 bases. The CDR3 has 11 residues. CDR3 protein: CASSLIGEQYF. The CDR3 DNA reads TGTGCCAGCAGTTTAATCGGCGAGCAGTACTTC.

This clonotype has just a few counts. CDR3 amino acids: CASSLALLREMPYEQYF. CDR3 coding DNA: TGTGCCAGCAGCTTAGCGCTTTTGCGGGAGATGCCCTACGAGCAGTACTTC. The chain links TRBV7-2 to TRBJ2-7, with 7 bases fitting TRBD2. The CDR3 is 17 amino acids. Germline-derived CDR1 and CDR2 are SGHTA and FQGNSA. Trimming removed 0 bases from V and 2 bases from J; junction bases left unmatched: 10.

The chain is built from TRBV27 and TRBJ2-4; D is perhaps TRBD2 (6 bases). V was shortened by 4 bases and J by 9 bases, with 10 bases between the two germline ends. There are 12 residues in the CDR3. Germline loops: CDR1 MNHEY, CDR2 SMNVEV (reference sequence). DNA for the CDR3: TGTGCCAGCAGTTCTTTGGGGGGCATTCAGTACTTC. It codes for CASSSLGGIQYF.

This clonotype came up a few times. The chain has TRBV20-1 and TRBJ2-1; D unclear. In germline, CDR1 is DFQATT, CDR2 SNEGSKA (reference sequence). The germline V and J ends were trimmed by 3 bases and 12 bases, with 21 bases remaining between them. The CDR3 extends over 14 amino acids. Here the CDR3 DNA reads TGCAGTGCTAGTGAGGAACCCCTTGGTTCTGGGCAGTTCTTC. It codes for CSASEEPLGSGQFF.

There are a few counts of this clonotype. The V gene is TRBV13, the J gene TRBJ2-1; TRBD2 agrees at 9 bases. The germline gives CDR1 PRHDT, CDR2 FYEKMQ (reference sequence). Trimming cost V 2 bases and J 3 bases; bases outside gene matches: 5. The CDR3 extends over 16 amino acids. The CDR3 DNA sequence: TGTGCCAGCAGCTTACCGGCGGGAGGGGGCTACAATGAGCAGTTCTTC. Translation: CASSLPAGGGYNEQFF.

The chain links TRBV5-6 to TRBJ2-7; TRBD2 agrees at 9 bases. CDR3 size: 13 residues. The germline V gene encodes CDR1 SGHDT and CDR2 YYEEEE. V lost 4 bases, J lost 6 bases, and 5 bases stayed unmatched. The CDR3 region is CASSLGTSSEQYF. The CDR3 DNA is TGTGCCAGCAGCCTCGGGACTAGCAGCGAGCAGTACTTC.

This clonotype came up a few times. The V and J genes are TRBV5-1 and TRBJ1-3; no clear D gene. This CDR3 spans 13 amino acids. Germline V gives CDR1 SGHRS, CDR2 YFSETQ. V gave up 5 bases and J gave up 2 bases, with 8 bases separating them. DNA for the CDR3: TGCGCCAGCAGGTCGACCGCTGGAAACACCATATATTTT. It is translated as CASRSTAGNTIYF.

This clonotype was seen more than once but under ten times. The genes are TRBV25-1 and TRBJ2-1; TRBD1 matches 10 bases. The CDR3 has 14 amino acids. V was clipped by 6 bases and J by 4 bases; unmatched bases: 3. In germline, CDR1 is MGHDK, CDR2 SYGVNS. In nucleotides, the CDR3 is TGTGCCAGCAGGGCGGGACAGGGGTACAATGAGCAGTTCTTC. Amino acid sequence: CASRAGQGYNEQFF.

This clonotype was seen ten or more times. The chain uses TRBV5-1 and TRBJ2-1; 9 nucleotides line up with TRBD1. Germline trimming cut 4 bases from V and 11 bases from J; bases unmatched to any gene: 4. The V gene's germline CDR1 is SGHRS and CDR2 YFSETQ. The CDR3 loop spans 12 amino acids. CDR3 sequence reads: CASSRDRAKQFF. As DNA, the CDR3 is TGCGCCAGCAGCAGGGACAGGGCCAAGCAGTTCTTC. The full variable domain, its missing parts supplied by reference TRBV5-1 and TRBJ2-1, is KAGVTQTPRYLIKTRGQQVTLSCSPISGHRSVSWYQQTPGQGLQFLFEYFSETQRNKGNFPGRFSGRQFSNSRSEMNVSTLELGDSALYLCASSRDRAKQFFGPGTRLTVL.

The J gene is TRBJ1-5, the V gene TRBV12-3 or TRBV12-4; tentatively, D is TRBD1 (5 bases). Trimming removed 1 base from V and 2 bases from J, with 15 bases in between. CDR3 length: 17 amino acids. DNA for the CDR3: TGTGCCAGCAGTTTAGTTCTCGGGGGAATCGGCAATCAGCCCCAGCATTTT. Protein: CASSLVLGGIGNQPQHF.

The chain couples TRBV3-1 to TRBJ1-5; D gene ambiguous. The germline V gene encodes CDR1 LGHDT and CDR2 YNNKEL (reference sequence). V shed 0 bases and J shed 2 bases, with 8 bases lying between them. The CDR3 has 15 amino acids. The CDR3 is CASSQDSAGNQPQHF. The CDR3 DNA follows: TGTGCCAGCAGCCAAGATTCGGCAGGCAATCAGCCCCAGCATTTT. The full variable domain, with the rest looked up from reference TRBV3-1 and TRBJ1-5, is DTAVSQTPKYLVTQMGNDKSIKCEQNLGHDTMYWYKQDSKKFLKIMFSYNNKELIINETVPNRFSPKSPDKAHLNLHINSLELGDSAVYFCASSQDSAGNQPQHFGDGTRLSIL.

This clonotype was recorded a few times. The chain uses TRBV12-3 or TRBV12-4 and TRBJ2-7; a possible D gene is TRBD2 (6 bases). V was pared by 6 bases and J by 4 bases, with 10 bases between. The CDR3 length is 12 residues. CDR3 loop: CASRGSGYEQYF. The CDR3 region has the DNA TGTGCCAGCAGGGGTAGCGGATACGAGCAGTACTTC.

About this clonotype itself: This may arise from a read error, as a much more abundant clone is one base away. The chain has TRBV5-6 and TRBJ2-7; D uncertain. The CDR3 spans 12 residues. Looked up from germline, CDR1 is SGHDT and CDR2 is YYEEEE. DNA for the CDR3: TGTGCCAGCAGCGCCTACAGCTACGAGCTGTACTTC. Translated, it gives CASSAYSYELYF.

This clonotype has a count of ten or more. V gene TRBV10-3 combines with J gene TRBJ2-1, with no clear D. Germline-derived CDR1 and CDR2 are ENHRY and SYGVKD. The CDR3 is 11 residues long. V was shortened by 10 bases and J by 10 bases, with 14 bases between the two germline ends. CDR3 sequence reads: CATGRSNEQFF. The CDR3 bases are TGTGCCACCGGTAGGAGTAACGAGCAGTTCTTC.

This clonotype was counted a few times. This sequence joins TRBV6-5 and TRBJ1-2; tentatively, D is TRBD1 (6 bases). The CDR3 contains 12 residues. CDR1 is MNHEY and CDR2 is SVGAGI in the germline V gene. The V end was cut by 8 bases, the J end by 8 bases, with 15 bases between. CDR3 loop: CASGDRSGGYTF. The CDR3, as DNA: TGTGCCAGCGGTGACAGGTCCGGGGGCTACACCTTC.

This clonotype was seen at least ten times. This chain connects TRBV6-5 to TRBJ2-2; the match to TRBD1 covers 9 bases. The CDR3 loop spans 19 amino acids. V gave up 0 bases and J gave up 0 bases; unmatched junction bases: 8. Germline V lookup: CDR1 MNHEY, CDR2 SVGAGI. The CDR3 DNA reads as TGTGCCAGCAGTTACTCGATCGCCAACAGGGGGCCGAACACCGGGGAGCTGTTTTTT. Amino acid sequence: CASSYSIANRGPNTGELFF.

This clonotype was seen more than once but under ten times. The V and J genes are TRBV6-5 and TRBJ1-5, with D possibly TRBD1 on 5 matching bases. CDR1 is MNHEY and CDR2 is SVGAGI in the germline V gene. Deletions cut 4 bases from V and 5 bases from J, with 12 bases between. The CDR3 is 14 amino acids. The CDR3 bases are TGTGCCAGCAGTTCCGTGGGGGGGTATCAGCCCCAGCATTTT. Encoded protein: CASSSVGGYQPQHF.

This clonotype turned up a few times. The chain couples TRBV30 to TRBJ1-6; the match to TRBD1 covers 10 bases. Losses at the gene ends were 0 bases for V and 10 bases for J; bases not matched to a gene: 6. The CDR3 runs to 15 residues. Germline V gives CDR1 GTSNPN, CDR2 SVGIG (reference sequence). In nucleotides, the CDR3 is TGTGCCTGGAGTGTCCGAGGGACAGGGGAATCACCCCTCCACTTT. This sequence encodes CAWSVRGTGESPLHF.

This clonotype has a count of ten or more. The J gene is TRBJ2-1, the V gene TRBV4-2; 14 bases fit TRBD2. The CDR3 contains 19 residues. Per the germline V gene, CDR1 is LGHNA and CDR2 is YNFKEQ. V lost 1 base and J lost 0; bases outside the gene matches: 5. CDR3 DNA sequence: TGTGCCAGCAGCCAAGGGACTAGCGGGAGGCCTAGCTCCTACAATGAGCAGTTCTTC. The encoded protein is CASSQGTSGRPSSYNEQFF.

This clonotype was seen a few times. This rearrangement joins TRBV29-1 to TRBJ2-7, with 8 bases fitting TRBD1. J gave up 5 bases and V 8 bases, and 14 bases lay outside the gene matches. Germline CDR1 is SQVTM and CDR2 is ANQGSEA. This CDR3 spans 14 amino acids. The CDR3 nucleotides are TGCAGCTTTCGCGGTGACAGGGGACTCGACGAGCAGTACTTC. This encodes CSFRGDRGLDEQYF.

There are many counts of this clonotype. The chain uses TRBV29-1 and TRBJ2-5; D possibly corresponds to TRBD1 (5 bases). Germline V lookup: CDR1 SQVTM, CDR2 ANQGSEA. Deletions cut 4 bases from V and 3 bases from J, with 12 bases between. There are 13 residues in the CDR3. The CDR3 DNA is TGCAGCGTTGGGGCCTCAGGGAAAGAGACCCAGTACTTC. Residues: CSVGASGKETQYF.

V is TRBV29-1 and J is TRBJ2-7; 10 bases fit TRBD2. The CDR3 has 15 amino acids. CDR1 is SQVTM and CDR2 is ANQGSEA in the germline V gene. The V segment lost 6 bases and the J segment 0 bases; nucleotides outside the gene matches: 8. Here the CDR3 DNA reads TGCAGCGTAGACTCCGGGACTAGCGCCTCCTACGAGCAGTACTTC. It translates to CSVDSGTSASYEQYF.

This clonotype has at least ten counts. The chain carries TRBV3-1 and TRBJ2-7; D possibly matches TRBD1 or TRBD2 (5 bases each). Germline V gene sequence: CDR1 LGHDT, CDR2 YNNKEL (reference sequence). The CDR3 sequence is 14 residues long. V was clipped by 1 base and J by 7 bases, with 14 bases between them. CDR3 sequence reads: CASSQASGTWEQYF. In DNA, the CDR3 is TGTGCCAGCAGCCAAGCCTCAGGGACGTGGGAGCAGTACTTC.

The chain combines TRBV9 with TRBJ2-7; the match to TRBD1 covers 7 bases. This CDR3 contains 13 residues. Germline trimming cut 3 bases from V and 4 bases from J; bases unmatched to any gene: 4. Germline lookup yields CDR1 SGDLS and CDR2 YYNGEE. As DNA, the CDR3 is TGTGCCAGCAGCGCCCAGACAGGGTACGAGCAGTACTTC. Encoded protein: CASSAQTGYEQYF.

This chain connects TRBV7-8 to TRBJ2-7; 12 bases align to TRBD2. The germline V gene encodes CDR1 SGHVS and CDR2 FQNEAQ. The CDR3 is 14 amino acids. V trimming: 8 bases; J trimming: 5 bases; junction bases outside the gene matches: 7. The DNA for the CDR3 is TGTGCCAGCGGACTAGCGGGAAACACGCACGAGCAGTACTTC. As protein: CASGLAGNTHEQYF. Together with reference TRBV7-8 and TRBJ2-7, the CDR3 gives the full variable domain: GAGVSQSPRYKVAKRGQDVALRCDPISGHVSLFWYQQALGQGPEFLTYFQNEAQLDKSGLPSDRFFAERPEGSVSTLKIQRTQQEDSAVYLCASGLAGNTHEQYFGPGTRLTVT.